The rows below give T cell receptor beta chains drawn from one sample of a study of blood T cell repertoires in COVID-19. Libraries were prepared by immunoSEQ multiplex PCR; TCRdb keeps only in-frame clonotypes and omits some of them. The repertoire holds 90,000 to 110,000 clones, with roughly 80% as singletons. The sample consisted of peripheral blood. The receptor set was obtained from a woman aged 80 or older with acute or convalescent COVID-19. CDR3s include the opening cysteine and the closing phenylalanine or tryptophan. A D gene is named only where the DNA matches it firmly. Some rows mark clone size as missing; the rest say once, few, many or name a class of expanded clone.

clone size	V gene	J gene	D gene	CDR3 DNA	CDR3 protein
.	TRBV6-6	TRBJ1-6	TRBD1	TGTGCCAGCAGGACAGGGCGAGGTTCACCCCTCCACTTT	CASRTGRGSPLHF
.	TRBV10-3	TRBJ2-3	.	TGTGCCACCGCGTCGGCAGATACGCAGTATTTT	CATASADTQYF
.	TRBV14	TRBJ1-2	TRBD1	TGTGCCAGCAGCCAACGACAGGGATTGGGCGGCTACACCTTC	CASSQRQGLGGYTF
.	TRBV6-5	TRBJ1-4	.	TGTGCCAGCAGTTATGACAGAATGTTGGGAAAACTGTTTTTT	CASSYDRMLGKLFF
.	TRBV5-6	TRBJ2-7	TRBD2	TGTGCCAGCAGCGTGACTAGCGGGAGATACGAGCAGTACTTC	CASSVTSGRYEQYF
.	TRBV25-1	TRBJ2-1	.	TGTGCCAGCAGTGGCGACTACCTCCCGTACAATGAGCAGTTCTTC	CASSGDYLPYNEQFF
few	TRBV29-1	TRBJ2-3	.	TGCAGCGCCGCGATGGGGGCGACGCTGGATACGCAGTATTTT	CSAAMGATLDTQYF
.	TRBV4-3	TRBJ1-5	.	TGCGCCAGCAGCCCCTCGACAGGTAGTTGGAATCAGCCCCAGCATTTT	CASSPSTGSWNQPQHF
.	TRBV10-1	TRBJ2-7	.	TGCGCCAGCAGTGAGTCGTCTGGCAGATTCTACGAGCAGTACTTC	CASSESSGRFYEQYF
.	TRBV27	TRBJ2-3	TRBD2	TGTGCCAGCAGTTATAGCGGGAGACCCCAAGATACGCAGTATTTT	CASSYSGRPQDTQYF
.	TRBV5-1	TRBJ1-1	.	TGCGCCAGCAGCTTACAAGGACAGAACACTGAAGCTTTCTTT	CASSLQGQNTEAFF
.	TRBV11-2	TRBJ2-1	.	TGTGCCAGCAGCTTAACTTCGTGGGAGCAGTTCTTC	CASSLTSWEQFF
few	TRBV4-2	TRBJ2-2	.	TGTGCCAGCAGCCAAGGCGATAAAGCAGGGGCGAAGGAGCTGTTTTTT	CASSQGDKAGAKELFF
once	TRBV7-2	TRBJ1-1	.	TGTGCCAGCAGCCCTCAACAGGAAACAGCTTTCTTT	CASSPQQETAFF
.	TRBV9	TRBJ2-6	TRBD1	TGTGCCAGCAGCGCCTCCTCAGGGGGCGCGGCTGGGGCCAACGTCCTGACTTTC	CASSASSGGAAGANVLTF
.	TRBV6-5	TRBJ1-1	TRBD1	TGTGCCAGCAGTTACAGCTATGGACAGGGAATCCCTGAAGCTTTCTTT	CASSYSYGQGIPEAFF
.	TRBV28	TRBJ1-4	.	TGTGCCAGCAGTCCCCGACAGACAAATGAAAAACTGTTTTTT	CASSPRQTNEKLFF
.	TRBV21-1	TRBJ2-2	.	TGTGCCAACCTTAGCGGGAGTAAGACCGGGGAGCTGTTTTTT	CANLSGSKTGELFF
.	TRBV11-2	TRBJ2-5	TRBD2	TGTGCCAGCAGCTTAGAGCTAGCGGATAGCGGGACCCAGTACTTC	CASSLELADSGTQYF
.	TRBV2	TRBJ2-2	TRBD1	TGTGCCAGCAGAGGGACAGTGAACACCGGGGAGCTGTTTTTT	CASRGTVNTGELFF
once	TRBV28	TRBJ1-5	.	TGTGCCAGCAGTAACAGGATTCAGCCCCAGCATTTT	CASSNRIQPQHF
.	TRBV30	TRBJ1-5	TRBD1	TGTGCCTGGAGTGCAGGGGGCAGGAGCAATCAGCCCCAGCATTTT	CAWSAGGRSNQPQHF
.	TRBV30	TRBJ2-4	TRBD2	TGTGCCTGGAGCGGCCCCATAGCGGGAGTCAACATTCAGTACTTC	CAWSGPIAGVNIQYF
.	TRBV18	TRBJ2-2	TRBD1	TGTGCCAGCTCACCGTTGGACAGGGGTAACACCGGGGAGCTGTTTTTT	CASSPLDRGNTGELFF
.	TRBV5-6	TRBJ1-1	.	TGTGCCAGCAGCTTTAGTCCCACTGAAGCTTTCTTT	CASSFSPTEAFF
.	TRBV9	TRBJ2-7	TRBD2	TGTGCCAGCAGCCCGTCTAGCGGGAGGAATGGCGAGCAGTACTTC	CASSPSSGRNGEQYF
.	TRBV24-1	TRBJ1-2	TRBD1	TGTGCCACCAGTGATGGGGCAGGGGGCATCTATGGCTACACCTTC	CATSDGAGGIYGYTF
.	TRBV24-1	TRBJ2-6	.	TGTGCCACCAGTGATTTAGGAGGTGGGCAGGTACGGGCCAACGTCCTGACTTTC	CATSDLGGGQVRANVLTF
.	TRBV20-1	TRBJ1-2	.	TGCAGTGCTAGTCAGGGAGGAGACTATGGCTACACCTTC	CSASQGGDYGYTF
.	TRBV7-9	TRBJ2-1	TRBD1	TGTGCCAGCAGCCATCGACAGGGATCTACTTACAATGAGCAGTTCTTC	CASSHRQGSTYNEQFF
.	TRBV28	TRBJ2-1	TRBD2	TGTGCCAGCAGTCAAGGACAGGGAGGACTAGCGGGAGGCCGGTTCTTC	CASSQGQGGLAGGRFF
.	TRBV29-1	TRBJ2-1	.	TGCAATGCTCGGGGAGCCTACAATGAGCAGTTCTTC	CNARGAYNEQFF
.	TRBV19	TRBJ1-1	.	TGTGCCAGTAGTCGGTTGGAGGCTTTCTTT	CASSRLEAFF
.	TRBV28	TRBJ2-7	TRBD2	TGCAGCTTCGTGGGGCTAGCGGGTCACTCCTACGAGCAGTACTTC	CSFVGLAGHSYEQYF
.	TRBV6-6	TRBJ1-6	.	TGTGCCAGCAGTTACGGCGGTGTAAGGTCACCCCTCCACTTT	CASSYGGVRSPLHF
once	TRBV3-1/TRBV3-2	TRBJ2-2	.	TGTGCCAGCAGCCCTCCCCCGGGACACAAGAACACCGGGGAGCTGTTTTTT	CASSPPPGHKNTGELFF
.	TRBV2	TRBJ1-1	TRBD1	TGTGCCAGCAGCCGACAGGGACAGGACACTGAAGCTTTCTTT	CASSRQGQDTEAFF
.	TRBV10-3	TRBJ1-4	TRBD1	TGTGCCATCGGGACAGGGGCTATGGAAAAACTGTTTTTT	CAIGTGAMEKLFF
.	TRBV9	TRBJ1-4	TRBD1	TGTGCCAGCAGCGGTGGACAGGGTTGGGAAAAACTGTTTTTT	CASSGGQGWEKLFF
.	TRBV24-1	TRBJ2-3	TRBD2	TGTGCCACCAGTGAGCGACTAGCGGGAGGGACAGATACGCAGTATTTT	CATSERLAGGTDTQYF
.	TRBV18	TRBJ1-5	TRBD1	TGTGCCAGCTCACCGCAGGGGGCAGAACAGCCCCAGCATTTT	CASSPQGAEQPQHF
.	TRBV30	TRBJ2-1	.	TGTGCCTGGGCAGGACAGTTCAACAATGAGCAGTTCTTC	CAWAGQFNNEQFF
.	TRBV6-5	TRBJ1-2	TRBD1	TGTGCCAGCAGTCCTGGCCCAGGGGGAGGCTACACCTTC	CASSPGPGGGYTF